The sequence of this T cell receptor beta chain was determined in a study of cytomegalovirus exposure and HLA in healthy donors. Whole-study context: The roughly 130 validation repertoires used the same platform as the roughly 700 first-cohort repertoires (as reported by a later analysis).

Notes on the study in general: Researchers reported that three CMV-associated chains were confirmed in vitro as CMV antigen-specific.

Data came from immunoSEQ multiplex PCR; TCRdb stores just in-frame clones and leaves some out. The table has around 350,000 clones, roughly 89% seen once. V was clipped by 2 bases and J by 0 bases, with 16 bases between them. The germline gives CDR1 GTSNPN, CDR2 SVGIG (reference sequence). The CDR3 extends over 16 amino acids. A word on this clone: Its antigen is unknown.

The donors were members of the validation cohort comprising approximately 110 subjects, separate from the approximately 670-subject first cohort. The sample comprised PBMCs. The origin of this receptor is a woman between 18 and 29 years old in good health and CMV-seronegative. This chain uses TRBV30 with TRBJ1-1; D unresolved. CDR3 nucleotide sequence: TGTGCCTGGAGTCGAGTTCCCCCATCCATGAACACTGAAGCTTTCTTT. Residues: CAWSRVPPSMNTEAFF.